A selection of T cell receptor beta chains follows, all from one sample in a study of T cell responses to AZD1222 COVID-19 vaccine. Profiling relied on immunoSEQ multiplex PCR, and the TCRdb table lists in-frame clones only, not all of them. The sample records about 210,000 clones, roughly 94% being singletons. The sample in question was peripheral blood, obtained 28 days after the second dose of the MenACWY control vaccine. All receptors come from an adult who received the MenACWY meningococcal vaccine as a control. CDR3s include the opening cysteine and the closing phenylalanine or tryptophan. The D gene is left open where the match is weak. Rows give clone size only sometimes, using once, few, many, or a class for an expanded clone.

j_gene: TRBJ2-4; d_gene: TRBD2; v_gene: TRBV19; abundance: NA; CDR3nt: TGTGCCAGTAGTATAACAGCGGGGCACATTCAGTACTTC; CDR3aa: CASSITAGHIQYF
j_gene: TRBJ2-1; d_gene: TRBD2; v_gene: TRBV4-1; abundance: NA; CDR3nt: TGCGCCAGCAGCCAGAGAGAGGGCGGGGGGAATATCAATGAGCAGTTCTTC; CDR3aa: CASSQREGGGNINEQFF
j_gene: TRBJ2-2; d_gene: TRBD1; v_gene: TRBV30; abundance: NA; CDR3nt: TGTGCCTCAGGGGGTTCTGTCGGGGAGCTGTTTTTT; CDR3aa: CASGGSVGELFF
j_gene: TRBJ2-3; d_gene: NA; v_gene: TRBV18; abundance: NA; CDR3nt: TGTGCCAGCTCACCACGGCCGCGACAGGAGCCAGATACGCAGTATTTT; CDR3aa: CASSPRPRQEPDTQYF
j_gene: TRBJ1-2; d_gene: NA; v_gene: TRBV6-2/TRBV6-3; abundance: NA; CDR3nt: TGTGCCAGCAGCCAACAGGGACACTATGGCTACACCTTC; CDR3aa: CASSQQGHYGYTF
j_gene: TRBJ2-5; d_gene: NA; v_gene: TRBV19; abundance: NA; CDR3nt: TGTGCCAGTAGTTGGGCAGGGGCAACGGAGACCCAGTACTTC; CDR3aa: CASSWAGATETQYF
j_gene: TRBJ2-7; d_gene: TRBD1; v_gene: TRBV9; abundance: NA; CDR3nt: TGTGCCAGCAGCGTAGGGCAGGGGGTATACGAGCAGTACTTC; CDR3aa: CASSVGQGVYEQYF
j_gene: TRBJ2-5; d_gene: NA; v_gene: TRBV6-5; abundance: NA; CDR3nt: TGTGCCAGCAGTTACTTCGCCAACAACCGCGGAGAGACCCAGTACTTC; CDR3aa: CASSYFANNRGETQYF
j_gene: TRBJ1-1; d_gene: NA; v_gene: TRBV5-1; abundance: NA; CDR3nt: TGCGCCAGCAGCTTGTCTGTGGACACTGAAGCTTTCTTT; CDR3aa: CASSLSVDTEAFF
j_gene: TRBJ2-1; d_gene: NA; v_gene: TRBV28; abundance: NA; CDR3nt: TGTGCCAGCAGTCCCATGGGTGGGGGGCTGACAATTGAGCAGTTCTTC; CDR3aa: CASSPMGGGLTIEQFF
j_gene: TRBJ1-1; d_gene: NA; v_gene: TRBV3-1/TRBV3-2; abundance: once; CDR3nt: TGTGCCAGCAGTGGAAGGGAACACACTGAAGCTTTCTTT; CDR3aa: CASSGREHTEAFF
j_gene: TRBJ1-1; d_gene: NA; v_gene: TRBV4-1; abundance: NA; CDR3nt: TGCGCCAGCAGCCCTTCCTTAGGGGGCACTGAAGCTTTCTTT; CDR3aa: CASSPSLGGTEAFF
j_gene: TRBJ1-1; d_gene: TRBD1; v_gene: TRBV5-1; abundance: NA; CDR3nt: TGCGCCAGCAGCAAACAGGGGGCGGCCTCTGAAGCTTTCTTT; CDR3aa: CASSKQGAASEAFF
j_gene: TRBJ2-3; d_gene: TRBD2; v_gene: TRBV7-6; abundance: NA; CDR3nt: TGTGCCAGCAGCTTACTAGCGGGAGAAAGCACAGATACGCAGTATTTT; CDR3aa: CASSLLAGESTDTQYF
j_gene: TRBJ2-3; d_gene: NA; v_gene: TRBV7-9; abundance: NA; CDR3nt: TGTGCCAGCAGCTTAGAATCTGCCAGTGGGGATACGCAGTATTTT; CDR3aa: CASSLESASGDTQYF
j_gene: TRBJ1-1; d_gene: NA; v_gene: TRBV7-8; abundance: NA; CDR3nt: TGTGCCAGCAGTAATACTCAGGGGAACACTGAAGCTTTCTTT; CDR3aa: CASSNTQGNTEAFF
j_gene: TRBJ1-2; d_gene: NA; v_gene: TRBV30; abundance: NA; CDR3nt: TGTGCCTGTAGACTCAGGCGCTCACCTTATGGCTACACCTTC; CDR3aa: CACRLRRSPYGYTF
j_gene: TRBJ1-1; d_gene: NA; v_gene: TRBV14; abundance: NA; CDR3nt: TGTGCCAGCAGCCGTCACAGGGACTTCGTTGAAGCTTTCTTT; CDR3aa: CASSRHRDFVEAFF
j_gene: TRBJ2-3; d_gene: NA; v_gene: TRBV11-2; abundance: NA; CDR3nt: TGTGCCAGCAGCTTCGGAATTGGCACAGATACGCAGTATTTT; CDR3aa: CASSFGIGTDTQYF
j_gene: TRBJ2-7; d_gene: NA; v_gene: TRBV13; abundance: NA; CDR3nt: TGTGCCAGCAGCGTCGGGAAGACCTACGAGCAGTACTTC; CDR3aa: CASSVGKTYEQYF
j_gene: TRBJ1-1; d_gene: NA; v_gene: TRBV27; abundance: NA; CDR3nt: TGTGCCAGCACCTATGGGATGAACACTGAAGCTTTCTTT; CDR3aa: CASTYGMNTEAFF
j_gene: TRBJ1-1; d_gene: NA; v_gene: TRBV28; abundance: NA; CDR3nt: TGTGCCAGCAGTTTGGAGAGGACTGAAGCTTTCTTT; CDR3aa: CASSLERTEAFF
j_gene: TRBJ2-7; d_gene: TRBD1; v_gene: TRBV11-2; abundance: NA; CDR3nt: TGTGCCAGCAGCTTAGGGCAGGGGGCCTACGAGCAGTACTTC; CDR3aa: CASSLGQGAYEQYF
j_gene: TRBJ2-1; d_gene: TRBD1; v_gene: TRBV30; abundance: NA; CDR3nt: TGTGCCTGGATCCCCAAAGGGACAGCAAACAATGAGCAGTTCTTC; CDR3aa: CAWIPKGTANNEQFF
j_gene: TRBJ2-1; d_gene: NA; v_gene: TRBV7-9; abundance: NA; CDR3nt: TGTGCCAGCAGCACCGATGTAGGTCCGGCCCAGATTCTCAACAATGAGCAGTTCTTC; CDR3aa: CASSTDVGPAQILNNEQFF
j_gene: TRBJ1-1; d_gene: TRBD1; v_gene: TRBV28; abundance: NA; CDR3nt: TGTGCCAGCAGTTTAGGTTTGGGACAGGGGACTGAAGCTTTCTTT; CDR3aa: CASSLGLGQGTEAFF
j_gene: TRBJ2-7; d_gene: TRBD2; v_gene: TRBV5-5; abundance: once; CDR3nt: TGTGCCAGCAGCTTGGGTGCTAGCGGGAGTTACGAGCAGTACTTC; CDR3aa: CASSLGASGSYEQYF
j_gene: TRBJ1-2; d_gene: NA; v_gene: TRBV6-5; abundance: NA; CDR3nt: TGTGCCAGCAGTTACTCGACACCCCAGGGTGACTATGGCTACACCTTC; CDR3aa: CASSYSTPQGDYGYTF
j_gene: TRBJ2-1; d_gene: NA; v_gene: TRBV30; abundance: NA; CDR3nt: TGTGCCTGGGGTTACATTGGGGATGAGCAGTTCTTC; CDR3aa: CAWGYIGDEQFF
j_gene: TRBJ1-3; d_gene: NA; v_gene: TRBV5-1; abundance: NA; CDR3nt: TGCGCCAGCAGCTTAGGAGTAGTCTCTGGAAACACCATATATTTT; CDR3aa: CASSLGVVSGNTIYF
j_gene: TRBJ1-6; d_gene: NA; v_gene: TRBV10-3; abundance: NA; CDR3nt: TGTGCCATCAAGGCGGTCAGTGATTCACCCCTCCACTTT; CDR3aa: CAIKAVSDSPLHF
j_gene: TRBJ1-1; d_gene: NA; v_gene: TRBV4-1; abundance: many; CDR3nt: TGCGCCAGCAGCCAAGGGTACACTGAAGCTTTCTTT; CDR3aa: CASSQGYTEAFF
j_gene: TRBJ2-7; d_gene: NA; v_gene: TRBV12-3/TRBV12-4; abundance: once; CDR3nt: TGTGCCAGCAGTTTATTCTTCTACGAGCAGTACTTC; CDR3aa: CASSLFFYEQYF
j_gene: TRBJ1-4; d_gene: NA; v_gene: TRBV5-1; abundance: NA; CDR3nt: TGCGCCAGCAGCTTAAGCTCAACTAATGAAAAACTGTTTTTT; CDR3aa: CASSLSSTNEKLFF
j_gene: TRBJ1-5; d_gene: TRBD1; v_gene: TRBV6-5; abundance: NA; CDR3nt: TGTGCCAGCAGCCGTCGGACAGGAGAGGTTCAGCCCCAGCATTTT; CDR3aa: CASSRRTGEVQPQHF
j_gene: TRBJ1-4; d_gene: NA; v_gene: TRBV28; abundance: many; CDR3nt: TGTGCCAGCAGTTTGGCAGGGGTCGAAAAACTGTTTTTT; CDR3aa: CASSLAGVEKLFF
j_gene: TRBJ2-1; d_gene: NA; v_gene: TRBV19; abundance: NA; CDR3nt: TGTGCCAGTAGTGCTCGGGGACTAGGGGGCCATGAGCAGTTCTTC; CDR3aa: CASSARGLGGHEQFF
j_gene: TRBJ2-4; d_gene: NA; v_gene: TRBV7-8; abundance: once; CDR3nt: TGTGCCAGCAGCTTGAGGCTAGGCCAAAACATTCAGTACTTC; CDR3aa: CASSLRLGQNIQYF
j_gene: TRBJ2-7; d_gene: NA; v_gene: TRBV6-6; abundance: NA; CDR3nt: TGTGCCAGCAGTTACCCGGACTACTCCTACGAGCAGTACTTC; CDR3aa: CASSYPDYSYEQYF
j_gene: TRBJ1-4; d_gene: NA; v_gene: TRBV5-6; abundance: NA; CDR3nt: TGTGCCAGCAGCTTGGCCAATTATGAAAAACTGTTTTTT; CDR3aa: CASSLANYEKLFF